This TCR beta chain was identified in a study of shared clonotypes between healthy human individuals (TCRdb year 2020). Notes on the research overall: A couple of women and a few men aged 18 to 49 years were included in the cohort. Per donor, three plates each were used for CD4 naive and CD4 memory, two for CD8 naive, and one for CD8 memory. The study deeply sequenced blood TCR repertoires of several healthy adults to estimate repertoire size and the extent of clonotype sharing between individuals. Libraries were prepared and TCR repertoires were sequenced by different laboratories using diverse techniques, in order to increase sequencing depth and limit assay-specific biases. Between about 0.85 and 9.5 billion PBMCs per donor were obtained by leukapheresis.

To note about this clone: Its antigen is still unknown. Base qualities are missing; no much larger clone stands one base away.

Broad study findings and their caveats: Because the study included a small number of donors, the genetic and exposure-history diversity represented was limited. Sampling was restricted to blood, and TCR repertoires in tissue are likely to differ from TCR repertoires in blood. Based on pairwise subsampling, the degree of clonotype sharing among donors was expected to be affected by sequencing depth. When several donors were compared, the shared fraction of clonotypes was 5% to 6.5% for naive CD4, less than 4% for naive CD8, about 2.5% for memory CD4, and roughly 0.43% for memory CD8. Compared with non-shared clonotypes, the clonotypes found in all four sorted-subset donors had higher generation probabilities. Larger estimated clonotype richness was generally found for naive subsets than for memory subsets. Even with the large sequencing depth, rarefaction of the sorted-subset datasets indicated that sequencing was incomplete.

Donors were healthy HIV-negative adults with no recently reported acute infections or vaccinations. Every donor was a Caucasian adult residing in Nashville, Tennessee, USA. CD4+ T cells were enriched through magnetic negative selection, after which naive cells were positively selected on CD45RA and the remaining negative fraction served as the memory subset. Blood was collected by leukapheresis, and PBMCs were isolated by Ficoll-Histopaque density gradient centrifugation and then cryopreserved in liquid nitrogen vapor phase. Analytical flow cytometry was used to check the purity and quantity of every magnetically sorted T cell population. Genomic DNA was isolated from every sorted fraction and measured by UV absorbance on a Nanodrop 2000c. Using the deep immunoSEQ assay, TCR CDR3 regions were amplified from genomic DNA by multiplex PCR. For each cell subset, the extracted genomic DNA was distributed evenly across all wells of several immunoSEQ 96-well plates, and each plate served as one replicate. For sorted subsets, about 210 ng of genomic DNA, equivalent to 25,000 to 35,000 T cell genomes, went into each replicate PCR. Purified libraries were quantified with a Qubit 3.0 fluorometer, sized on a Bioanalyzer 2100, and re-quantified with the KAPA Library Quantification kit. Every immunoSEQ 96-well plate was sequenced on a separate single-read 150-cycle Illumina NextSeq 550 flow cell. Per the source publication's procedure: Because the immunoSEQ output held only junctional sequences and lacked quality scores, the filtering could not match the filtering applied to full-length reads. To assign V/J genes and CDR3, sequences were annotated against IMGT germline references using PyIR, a Python wrapper for IgBLAST v1.9. Reads with weak V/J assignments (E-value above 1e-6), missing CDR3, stop codons, out-of-frame junctions, or ambiguous translated residues were removed. V3J clonotypes were defined as sequences sharing an identical inferred V gene, J gene, and CDR3 amino acid sequence. The percentage overlap between two repertoires was calculated by dividing the number of shared unique clonotypes by the size of the smaller repertoire. Richness of each repertoire was evaluated using RTK rarefaction, the Chao1 estimator, and Recon v2.1 estimates of unobserved clonotypes. For all TCRbeta clonotypes obtained by the gDNA method from several donors, generation probabilities were computed with OLGA. What TCRdb holds here is the immuneACCESS table cut down to in-frame rearrangements. Part of the clones is not present; checked against another copy, under half of the missing clones reflect an unresolved V gene, and the others are unexplained. That table supplies the V and J calls and clone size; D and trimming were determined from the DNA. This sample has fewer than 2.5 million clones in its table, and 93% of those were observed once. The ten largest clones add up to 0.36% of the sample.

The sequence came from a man aged 18 to 29 in good health. Some clones in this sample may be carry-over from other donors' samples. The sequenced material came from naive CD4+ T cells from PBMCs. Sample cell subset or site, as interpreted from the label and publication: CD45RA+ positively selected.

The nucleotides read TGTGCCAGCAGTGTCCATCAGGGGACCAGCTCTGGAAACACCATATATTTT. Its protein product is CASSVHQGTSSGNTIYF. The chain joins TRBV28 to TRBJ1-3; a tentative D call is TRBD1 (6 bases match). The germline V gene sets CDR1 to MDHEN and CDR2 to SYDVKM. Between the V and J ends, shortened by 5 bases and 0 bases respectively, the junction contains 17 bases. Including cysteine and phenylalanine, the CDR3 has 17 amino acids. Just the 51-base CDR3 DNA is kept, in frame starting at base 1.